A selection of T cell receptor beta chains follows, all from one sample in a study of shared clonotypes between healthy human individuals. The protocol was immunoSEQ multiplex PCR, while the TCRdb copy is restricted to in-frame clones and leaves out a portion. The sample yields roughly 1.5 million clones, about 98% seen once. The specimen sequenced was naive CD4+ T cells sorted from blood. These TCRs come from a man in his thirties or forties in good health. The CDR3 runs from the conserved cysteine through the conserved F or W. D genes are given only for firm matches. Clone size appears in some rows only: once, few, many, or a class for an expanded clone.

j_call: TRBJ2-5; clone_size: NA; v_call: TRBV5-1; d_call: NA; cdr3_nt: TGCGCCAGCAGCTTACAGGGCGTACAAGAGACCCAGTACTTC; cdr3_aa: CASSLQGVQETQYF
j_call: TRBJ2-7; clone_size: NA; v_call: TRBV7-9; d_call: TRBD2; cdr3_nt: TGTGCCAGCAGCCTAGCGGTCTCCTACGAGCAGTACTTC; cdr3_aa: CASSLAVSYEQYF
j_call: TRBJ2-2; clone_size: once; v_call: TRBV7-8; d_call: NA; cdr3_nt: TGTGCCAGCAGCTTGAAGAGATTGGGCCCCGGGGAGCTGTTTTTT; cdr3_aa: CASSLKRLGPGELFF
j_call: TRBJ1-4; clone_size: NA; v_call: TRBV19; d_call: NA; cdr3_nt: TGTGCCAGTAATGGATTGGGAGGCGAAAAACTGTTTTTT; cdr3_aa: CASNGLGGEKLFF
j_call: TRBJ2-7; clone_size: NA; v_call: TRBV21-1; d_call: NA; cdr3_nt: TGTGCCAGCAACCCCCGGGAGAACATTGGGGTGGACGAGCAGTACTTC; cdr3_aa: CASNPRENIGVDEQYF
j_call: TRBJ1-2; clone_size: NA; v_call: TRBV5-1; d_call: NA; cdr3_nt: TGCGCCAGCAGCTTGGGCCCGGGTTCAAACGGCTACACCTTC; cdr3_aa: CASSLGPGSNGYTF
j_call: TRBJ2-1; clone_size: NA; v_call: TRBV18; d_call: NA; cdr3_nt: TGTGCCAGCTCACCACCCATTACTGAGCAGTTCTTC; cdr3_aa: CASSPPITEQFF
j_call: TRBJ2-3; clone_size: NA; v_call: TRBV19; d_call: NA; cdr3_nt: TGTGCCAGTAGTGAGGGACTTTCCACAGATACGCAGTATTTT; cdr3_aa: CASSEGLSTDTQYF
j_call: TRBJ2-3; clone_size: NA; v_call: TRBV29-1; d_call: NA; cdr3_nt: TGCAGCGTTCGCGACAGTTTCCTTCCCACAGATACGCAGTATTTT; cdr3_aa: CSVRDSFLPTDTQYF
j_call: TRBJ2-7; clone_size: NA; v_call: TRBV7-3; d_call: NA; cdr3_nt: TGTGCCAGCAGCTCGGGACCCGAGCAGTACTTC; cdr3_aa: CASSSGPEQYF
j_call: TRBJ2-5; clone_size: NA; v_call: TRBV5-1; d_call: NA; cdr3_nt: TGCGCCAGCAGCTTGGCCCCCGAGGAGACCCAGTACTTC; cdr3_aa: CASSLAPEETQYF
j_call: TRBJ2-1; clone_size: once; v_call: TRBV15; d_call: NA; cdr3_nt: TGTGCCACCAGCGGACGGACGGGACTCCTGGGGCATGAGCAGTTCTTC; cdr3_aa: CATSGRTGLLGHEQFF
j_call: TRBJ1-1; clone_size: NA; v_call: TRBV18; d_call: NA; cdr3_nt: TGTGCCAGCTCACCCGGGGTCGGGGCGGTCACTGAAGCTTTCTTT; cdr3_aa: CASSPGVGAVTEAFF
j_call: TRBJ2-2; clone_size: NA; v_call: TRBV29-1; d_call: NA; cdr3_nt: TGCAGCGTTCTCCTCAGGTCCGGGGAGCTGTTTTTT; cdr3_aa: CSVLLRSGELFF
j_call: TRBJ2-7; clone_size: NA; v_call: TRBV18; d_call: NA; cdr3_nt: TGTGCCAGCTCAGCACGGGACAACTACGAGCAGTACTTC; cdr3_aa: CASSARDNYEQYF
j_call: TRBJ2-1; clone_size: once; v_call: TRBV15; d_call: NA; cdr3_nt: TGTGCCACCAGCAGACAGGGCTCCTACAATGAGCAGTTCTTC; cdr3_aa: CATSRQGSYNEQFF
j_call: TRBJ2-2; clone_size: once; v_call: TRBV10-3; d_call: NA; cdr3_nt: TGTGCCATCGGGCAGGCAACCACCGGGGAGCTGTTTTTT; cdr3_aa: CAIGQATTGELFF
j_call: TRBJ2-5; clone_size: NA; v_call: TRBV29-1; d_call: NA; cdr3_nt: TGCAGCGTGAATTCTCCGTTGGCCACAAGATCGACCCAGTACTTC; cdr3_aa: CSVNSPLATRSTQYF
j_call: TRBJ1-5; clone_size: NA; v_call: TRBV5-6; d_call: NA; cdr3_nt: TGTGCCAGCAGCTTGGGACACCTGAATCAGCCCCAGCATTTT; cdr3_aa: CASSLGHLNQPQHF
j_call: TRBJ2-5; clone_size: NA; v_call: TRBV5-1; d_call: NA; cdr3_nt: TGCGCCAGCAGCTTCGAGGGTGGTAGGGAGACCCAGTACTTC; cdr3_aa: CASSFEGGRETQYF
j_call: TRBJ2-3; clone_size: NA; v_call: TRBV18; d_call: NA; cdr3_nt: TGTGCCAGCTCACCACCCGGGAGCCTAGTTCTCGCAGATACGCAGTATTTT; cdr3_aa: CASSPPGSLVLADTQYF
j_call: TRBJ2-2; clone_size: NA; v_call: TRBV5-8; d_call: TRBD2; cdr3_nt: TGTGCCAGCAGGACTAGCGGAACGAACACCGGGGAGCTGTTTTTT; cdr3_aa: CASRTSGTNTGELFF
j_call: TRBJ1-2; clone_size: NA; v_call: TRBV28; d_call: NA; cdr3_nt: TGTGCCAGCATTCCTTCGGCGTACAGGGACTATGGCTACACCTTC; cdr3_aa: CASIPSAYRDYGYTF
j_call: TRBJ1-1; clone_size: NA; v_call: TRBV19; d_call: NA; cdr3_nt: TGTGCCAGTAGTGTTCCGGGGCTACGGTACACTGAAGCTTTCTTT; cdr3_aa: CASSVPGLRYTEAFF
j_call: TRBJ2-1; clone_size: NA; v_call: TRBV6-1; d_call: NA; cdr3_nt: TGCACCGTTGTGAGCTCCTACAATGAGCAGTTCTTC; cdr3_aa: CTVVSSYNEQFF
j_call: TRBJ2-7; clone_size: once; v_call: TRBV19; d_call: NA; cdr3_nt: TGTGCCAGCCAGGGGCAGGGAAGCTCCTACGAGCAGTACTTC; cdr3_aa: CASQGQGSSYEQYF
j_call: TRBJ2-2; clone_size: NA; v_call: TRBV9; d_call: NA; cdr3_nt: TGTGCCAGCAGCTCTAGACTAGTTGCGAACACCGGGGAGCTGTTTTTT; cdr3_aa: CASSSRLVANTGELFF
j_call: TRBJ1-5; clone_size: NA; v_call: TRBV19; d_call: NA; cdr3_nt: TGTGCCAGTAGTATTCGGCAGGGGTCGAGCAATCAGCCCCAGCATTTT; cdr3_aa: CASSIRQGSSNQPQHF
j_call: TRBJ1-3; clone_size: NA; v_call: TRBV21-1; d_call: NA; cdr3_nt: TGTGCCAGCAGCAAAATGTCGACAGGGCCCGGAAACACCATATATTTT; cdr3_aa: CASSKMSTGPGNTIYF
j_call: TRBJ2-7; clone_size: NA; v_call: TRBV14; d_call: TRBD2; cdr3_nt: TGTGCCAGCAGCCGACCGGGACTAGCTCACCACGAGCAGTACTTC; cdr3_aa: CASSRPGLAHHEQYF
j_call: TRBJ1-2; clone_size: NA; v_call: TRBV6-6; d_call: NA; cdr3_nt: TGTGCCAGCAGCCTAACAAACTATGGCTACACCTTC; cdr3_aa: CASSLTNYGYTF
j_call: TRBJ1-3; clone_size: NA; v_call: TRBV28; d_call: NA; cdr3_nt: TGTGCCAGCATCAAACAGACGGTGCCCTCTGGAAACACCATATATTTT; cdr3_aa: CASIKQTVPSGNTIYF
j_call: TRBJ2-3; clone_size: NA; v_call: TRBV7-9; d_call: TRBD2; cdr3_nt: TGTGCCAGCAGCTTAGGTCGACTAGCGGGAGCTGCAGATACGCAGTATTTT; cdr3_aa: CASSLGRLAGAADTQYF
j_call: TRBJ2-5; clone_size: NA; v_call: TRBV5-4; d_call: TRBD1; cdr3_nt: TGTGCCAGCAGCTTTCCCGGGACAGGGGACGGGAAGACCCAGTACTTC; cdr3_aa: CASSFPGTGDGKTQYF
j_call: TRBJ2-7; clone_size: NA; v_call: TRBV19; d_call: NA; cdr3_nt: TGTGCCAGTCGTCCCCGGCAGAGTTTCGGCGAGCAGTACTTC; cdr3_aa: CASRPRQSFGEQYF
j_call: TRBJ2-7; clone_size: NA; v_call: TRBV12-5; d_call: NA; cdr3_nt: TGTGCTAGTGGTTTGGGGGGGGACCGAGTATCCTACGAGCAGTACTTC; cdr3_aa: CASGLGGDRVSYEQYF
j_call: TRBJ2-1; clone_size: NA; v_call: TRBV5-1; d_call: TRBD2; cdr3_nt: TGCGCCAGCAGCTTGGTCTCTAGCGGAGGCTACAATGAGCAGTTCTTC; cdr3_aa: CASSLVSSGGYNEQFF
j_call: TRBJ2-3; clone_size: NA; v_call: TRBV9; d_call: TRBD2; cdr3_nt: TGTGCCAGCAGCGTAGCATTGCGGGAGGATCCAGATACGCAGTATTTT; cdr3_aa: CASSVALREDPDTQYF
j_call: TRBJ2-2; clone_size: NA; v_call: TRBV7-3; d_call: TRBD2; cdr3_nt: TGTGCCAGCAGCTTTGAAACTAGCGGGTCGTACACCGGGGAGCTGTTTTTT; cdr3_aa: CASSFETSGSYTGELFF
j_call: TRBJ1-5; clone_size: NA; v_call: TRBV6-1; d_call: TRBD1; cdr3_nt: TGTGCCAGCAGGGCCACAGGGGGCATCGGCCAGCCCCAGCATTTT; cdr3_aa: CASRATGGIGQPQHF
j_call: TRBJ2-1; clone_size: once; v_call: TRBV4-2; d_call: TRBD2; cdr3_nt: TGTGCCAGCAGCCAAGTTAGCGGGAGGGAGGACAATGAGCAGTTCTTC; cdr3_aa: CASSQVSGREDNEQFF
j_call: TRBJ1-5; clone_size: NA; v_call: TRBV2; d_call: NA; cdr3_nt: TGTGCCAGCAGTTCCGACTGGGGCGTCAGAGCCAATCAGCCCCAGCATTTT; cdr3_aa: CASSSDWGVRANQPQHF
j_call: TRBJ2-1; clone_size: NA; v_call: TRBV28; d_call: TRBD2; cdr3_nt: TGTGCCAGCAGCCTTACTAGCGGGAGGTACAATGAGCAGTTCTTC; cdr3_aa: CASSLTSGRYNEQFF
j_call: TRBJ1-1; clone_size: NA; v_call: TRBV30; d_call: NA; cdr3_nt: TGTGCCTGGAGTCATGGGGGCGCGGGGGCTTTCTTT; cdr3_aa: CAWSHGGAGAFF
j_call: TRBJ2-3; clone_size: NA; v_call: TRBV5-1; d_call: NA; cdr3_nt: TGCGCCAGCAGACCGACCCCCACAGATACGCAGTATTTT; cdr3_aa: CASRPTPTDTQYF
j_call: TRBJ2-5; clone_size: NA; v_call: TRBV27; d_call: TRBD2; cdr3_nt: TGTGCCAGCACCTCCTGGACTAGCGGGAGAGGGGAGACCCAGTACTTC; cdr3_aa: CASTSWTSGRGETQYF
j_call: TRBJ2-7; clone_size: once; v_call: TRBV18; d_call: TRBD2; cdr3_nt: TGTGCCAGCTCACCGGCGGGACTAGAATACGAGCAGTACTTC; cdr3_aa: CASSPAGLEYEQYF
j_call: TRBJ2-1; clone_size: NA; v_call: TRBV29-1; d_call: TRBD2; cdr3_nt: TGCAGCGTTGAAGATCGGGGGGGCAGCTACAATGAGCAGTTCTTC; cdr3_aa: CSVEDRGGSYNEQFF
j_call: TRBJ2-5; clone_size: once; v_call: TRBV7-9; d_call: TRBD2; cdr3_nt: TGTGCCAGCAGCTTACTAGCGGGCGGAGTCCAAGAGACCCAGTACTTC; cdr3_aa: CASSLLAGGVQETQYF
j_call: TRBJ2-1; clone_size: NA; v_call: TRBV7-8; d_call: TRBD1; cdr3_nt: TGTGCCAGCAGCTTAGGGGACAGGATCATCTACAATGAGCAGTTCTTC; cdr3_aa: CASSLGDRIIYNEQFF
j_call: TRBJ1-1; clone_size: NA; v_call: TRBV9; d_call: NA; cdr3_nt: TGTGCCAGCAGCGTAGCAGCCATGAACACTGAAGCTTTCTTT; cdr3_aa: CASSVAAMNTEAFF